This TCR beta chain was identified in a study of blood T cell repertoires in COVID-19 (dated by TCRdb to the early 2020s). Looking at the study overall: The collaborator samples originated in the United States, Italy and Spain and spanned the acute and convalescent phases of COVID-19. The prospective study material was composed of cDNA or gDNA derived from T cells, B-cell-depleted T cells, or PBMCs. Subjects who had been exposed to COVID-19, were actively infected with it, or had recovered from it provided the deeply sampled blood TCRbeta repertoires that made up the dataset. The repertoires were released in a freely available public database intended as a resource for research on the immune response to SARS-CoV-2. The samples were drawn from two sources: the first 160 participants of the ongoing ImmuneRACE study, and about 1,300 subjects contributed by 6 global collaborators. Sample metadata almost always included a de-identified subject ID, COVID-19 status, age in years and sex. Where HLA class I and class II types were available, the types were taken from metadata supplied by the sample provider, not from assay-based typing. Broader findings and caveats from the paper: How much clinical and demographic metadata was included differed by source and by participant, and the metadata was provided uncurated.

Comment on this clone: What antigen it recognizes has not been identified. No qualities accompany the bases; no much larger clone lies one base away.

Trimming takes 9 bases from V and 6 bases from J, and the germline ends sit 17 bases apart. For CDR1 and CDR2, the germline V gene (reference sequence) lists LNHDA and SQIVND. The CDR3 spans 14 residues, from the cysteine through the phenylalanine. The retained sequence is limited to the CDR3, 42 bases, with the frame set at the first base. The collaborating institutions used their own protocols to collect whole blood in K2EDTA tubes. Collaborator samples were shipped for TCRbeta analysis as frozen whole blood, isolated PBMCs, or DNA extracted from either sample type. The immunoSEQ Assay, a bias-controlled multiplex PCR, was used to amplify TCRbeta CDR3 regions from genomic DNA. The paper's data handling went like this. Within the assay, amplification of reference gene primers was used to estimate how many nucleated cells each sample contained. To quantify the absolute abundance of each unique TCRbeta CDR3 rearrangement, sequence reads were collapsed and filtered. Productive Simpson clonality was computed per sample as the square root of Simpson's diversity index over productive rearrangements. TCRdb mirrors the immuneACCESS table, restricted to in-frame sequences. Some clones are absent from its copies; in checked studies, under half trace to an unresolved V gene, and the reason for the others is unknown. That table gives V, J and clone size, and the DNA gave D and trimming. This sample has fewer than 300,000 clones in its table, and around 82% of those were observed once. Approximately 9% of the sample belongs to the ten largest clones.

This clonotype was obtained from a human donor in a cohort sampled during active COVID-19. The rearrangement combines TRBV19 with TRBJ2-2, and TRBD2 may be the D gene, going by 6 matching bases. What was sequenced was peripheral blood. CDR3 protein: CASRRDGTSGELFF. The DNA is TGTGCCAGCCGGAGGGACGGAACCTCCGGGGAGCTGTTTTTT.